The clone carrying this T cell receptor (beta chain) showed up just a few times. TCRdb's table, derived via immunoSEQ multiplex PCR, lists solely in-frame clones and lacks some. In the table there are roughly 550,000 clones, 78% of which are singletons. These data originate in a study of shared T cell receptors in the human thymus. CDR3 length: 15 residues. V was clipped by 1 base and J by 2 bases, with 13 bases between them. The germline CDR1 and CDR2 sequences are SQVTM and ANQGSEA. This sample was also put to use in a study of human thymus T cells.

This receptor was identified in a boy under two years old with a congenital heart defect. Specimen: thymocytes. This rearrangement joins TRBV29-1 to TRBJ2-3; D unresolved. CDR3 loop: CSVEGAGPFTDTQYF. In nucleotides, the CDR3 is TGCAGCGTTGAAGGGGCTGGCCCTTTCACAGATACGCAGTATTTT.